These 11 T cell receptor beta chains originate from one sample sequenced in a study of cytomegalovirus exposure and HLA in healthy donors. PCR primers comprised 60 Vbeta and 13 Jbeta primers. Some clones are missing from TCRdb's copy, which holds only in-frame ones; the method was immunoSEQ multiplex PCR. The table lists roughly 120,000 clones, about 76% of them singletons. The specimen was PBMCs. The receptors shown here come from a woman in her sixties or seventies in good health and CMV-seropositive.

About this clone: No conserved phenylalanine or tryptophan is present at the end of the CDR3, so a read error is the likely explanation. This chain links TRBV6-5 with TRBJ1-2; D unresolved. Germline assignment: CDR1 MNHEY and CDR2 SVGAGI. Trimming stripped 4 bases from V and 8 bases from J, with 11 bases between. There are 12 residues in the CDR3. The CDR3 region is CASSSTIGGYTS. The CDR3 bases are TGTGCCAGCAGTTCGACCATCGGCGGCTACACCTCC.

The chain couples TRBV30 to TRBJ1-2; the match to TRBD1 covers 7 bases. V was clipped by 2 bases and J by 1 base; unmatched bases: 16. This CDR3 is 18 amino acids long. Germline V gene sequence: CDR1 GTSNPN, CDR2 SVGIG (reference sequence). The CDR3 sequence: CAWSQKQGIVISNYGYTF. CDR3 DNA sequence: TGTGCCTGGAGTCAAAAACAGGGGATAGTGATCAGTAACTATGGCTACACCTTC.

In DNA form, the CDR3 reads TGTGCCTGGAGGACAGGGGGTGGCTACACCTTC. Translated, it gives CAWRTGGGYTF. The chain has TRBV30 and TRBJ1-2, with TRBD1 identical over 9 bases. V lost 3 bases and J lost 7; bases outside the gene matches: 0. The germline V gene encodes CDR1 GTSNPN and CDR2 SVGIG (reference sequence). The CDR3 loop spans 11 amino acids.

This chain links TRBV29-1 with TRBJ2-1, with 9 bases fitting TRBD1. Germline lookup yields CDR1 SQVTM and CDR2 ANQGSEA. CDR3 size: 15 residues. Trimming removed 6 bases from V and 7 bases from J; junction bases left unmatched: 13. CDR3 region: CSVDRRDRAYNEQFF. The CDR3 DNA sequence: TGCAGCGTCGACCGCCGGGACAGGGCGTATAATGAGCAGTTCTTC.

The V and J genes are TRBV11-2 and TRBJ1-6, with a tentative D call TRBD1 (5 bases). In germline, CDR1 is SGHAT, CDR2 FQNNGV. The V end lost 1 base, the J end lost 7 bases, and 11 bases lay between the germline ends. The CDR3 has 15 residues. The CDR3 loop reads CASSLGSQGNSPLHF. DNA for the CDR3: TGTGCCAGCAGCTTAGGCTCCCAGGGAAATTCACCCCTCCACTTT.

This clone occurred once. The chain is built from TRBV6-6 and TRBJ2-2, with TRBD1 identical over 8 bases. J gave up 4 bases and V 5 bases, and 6 bases lay outside the gene matches. The V gene's germline CDR1 is MNHNY and CDR2 SVGAGI (reference sequence). The CDR3 sequence is 15 residues long. CDR3 nucleotide sequence: TGTGCCAGCAGTAGCCGGGACAGGAGCACCGGGGAGCTGTTTTTT. This encodes CASSSRDRSTGELFF.

The V call is TRBV6-5, the J call TRBJ1-1, with 7 bases matching TRBD1. Germline V gene lookup returns CDR1 MNHEY and CDR2 SVGAGI. This CDR3 has 12 residues. The V gene end was trimmed by 5 bases and the J gene end by 6 bases; junction bases not matched to a gene: 3. CDR3 in amino acids: CASSNRGAEAFF. CDR3 nucleotide sequence: TGTGCCAGCAGTAACAGGGGCGCTGAAGCTTTCTTT.

Only one count was recorded for this clone. V is TRBV6-5 and J is TRBJ2-3, with D possibly being TRBD2 (6 bases). This CDR3 spans 13 amino acids. Trimming shortened V by 5 bases and J by 7 bases, and 13 bases separated the two germline ends. CDR1 is MNHEY, CDR2 SVGAGI, per germline. CDR3 DNA sequence: TGTGCCAGCAGTCTCAAAGGCGGGAATACGCAGTATTTT. Translation: CASSLKGGNTQYF.

A word on this clone: A junction boundary mismatches the germline segment, possibly from a read error. The chain combines TRBV6-1 with TRBJ2-3; TRBD2 is a possible D gene (5 bases). Germline CDR1 MNHNS, CDR2 SASEGT. The CDR3 totals 18 residues. The CDR3, as DNA: TGTGCCAGCAGTGAAAGGCGGGTGACACCTCGTGGCACAGATACGCAGTGTTTT. Amino acid sequence: CASSERRVTPRGTDTQCF.

The chain combines TRBV7-8 with TRBJ1-5, with 7 bases that match TRBD1. The germline V gene has CDR1 SGHVS and CDR2 FQNEAQ. V trimming: 3 bases; J trimming: 6 bases; junction bases outside the gene matches: 17. CDR3 length equals 18 residues. CDR3: CASSLGSAGGGAGQPQHF. For the CDR3, the DNA is TGTGCCAGCAGCTTGGGGAGCGCAGGAGGGGGCGCAGGTCAGCCCCAGCATTTT.

The chain has TRBV6-5 and TRBJ1-2; 10 bases fit TRBD1. This CDR3 spans 14 amino acids. CDR1 is MNHEY and CDR2 is SVGAGI in the germline V gene. The ends lost 8 bases at V and 7 bases at J; junction bases unmatched: 10. This CDR3 reads CASGTDRGLAGYTF. In nucleotides, the CDR3 is TGTGCCAGCGGAACCGACAGGGGGCTAGCTGGCTACACCTTC.